Listed here is a single TCR beta chain. The source of the sample is a study of CD8 T cells in Susac syndrome. The V end was cut by 5 bases, the J end by 1 base, with 19 bases between. The CDR3 runs to 17 residues. Germline values: CDR1 SSHAT, CDR2 FNYEAQ (reference sequence). Reverse transcription used about 0.5 to 1 ug RNA and random hexamers. TCR beta CDR3 was amplified by immunoSEQ covering 54 Vbeta and 13 Jbeta. TCRdb re-derived calls from the immunoSEQ multiplex PCR reads in MiXCR, one entry per CDR3 protein. The sample carries some 400,000 distinct CDR3 sequences, 75% to 90% recorded once. The sequenced target, TCR beta, came from blood CD8+ and CD4+ T cells. Those who served as multiple sclerosis controls were treatment-naive patients with stable or active relapsing-remitting disease. Negative isolation was applied to CD8+ and CD4+ T cells, and FACS enrichment was applied to TEMRA cells.

The chain links TRBV7-7 to TRBJ2-3; D is unresolved. The sample was CD8+ T cells from PBMCs. The sequence was collected from a human donor with multiple sclerosis. This chain's CDR3 is CASSAPQVTQGTDTQYF. The CDR3 region has the DNA TGTGCCAGCAGCGCACCCCAGGTGACCCAGGGCACAGATACGCAGTATTTT.